This TCR beta chain was sequenced in a study of identical twins. Study conclusions and caveats: The same donors were not followed; conclusions instead depended on cross-sectional statistical analysis. Out-of-frame alpha sequences shared by twins were enriched for low generation probability. The study found that models underestimated out-of-frame TCR alpha sharing in monozygotic twins.

The trim removed 5 bases at V and 5 bases at J, leaving 4 bases unmatched. This CDR3 spans 15 amino acids. The germline CDR1 and CDR2 sequences are MNHEY and SVGAGI. There were only healthy Caucasians among the donors. Comment on this clonotype: Its antigen is not identified.

MiXCR was run by TCRdb on the 5' RACE reads, yielding one entry per CDR3 protein. The sample includes roughly 260,000 distinct CDR3 sequences, 7.5% seen only once; the top ten take around 5%. The data were also submitted as part of a second study, on yellow fever vaccine responses in identical twins.

J is TRBJ1-6 and V is TRBV6-5; 9 bases are shared with TRBD1. Sequenced input: CD8+ T cells sorted from blood. This TCR derives from a woman aged 18 to 35 in good health. CDR3 amino acids: CASSTWTGDNSPLHF. CDR3 nucleotide sequence: TGTGCCAGCAGTACTTGGACAGGGGATAATTCACCCCTCCACTTT.